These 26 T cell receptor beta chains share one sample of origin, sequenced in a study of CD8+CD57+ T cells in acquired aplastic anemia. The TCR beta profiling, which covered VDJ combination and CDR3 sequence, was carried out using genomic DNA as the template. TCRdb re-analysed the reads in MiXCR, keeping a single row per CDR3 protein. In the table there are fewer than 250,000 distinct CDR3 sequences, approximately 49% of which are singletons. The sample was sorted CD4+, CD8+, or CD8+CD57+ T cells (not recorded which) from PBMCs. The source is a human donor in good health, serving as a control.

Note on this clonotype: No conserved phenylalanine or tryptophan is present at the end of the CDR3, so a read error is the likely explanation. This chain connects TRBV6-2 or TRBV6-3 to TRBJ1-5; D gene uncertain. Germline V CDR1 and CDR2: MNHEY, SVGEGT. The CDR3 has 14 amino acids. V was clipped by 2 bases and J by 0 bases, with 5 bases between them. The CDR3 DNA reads TGTGCCAGCAGTTACCTTAATAGCAATCAGCCCCAGCATTCT. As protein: CASSYLNSNQPQHS.

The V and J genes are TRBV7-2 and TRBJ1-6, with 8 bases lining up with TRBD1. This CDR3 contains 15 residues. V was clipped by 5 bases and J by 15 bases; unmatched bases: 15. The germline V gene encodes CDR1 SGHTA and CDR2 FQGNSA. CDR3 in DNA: TGTGCCAGCAGCGACTCCGGGACAGGCCTTAATCTCCTCCACTTT. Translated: CASSDSGTGLNLLHF.

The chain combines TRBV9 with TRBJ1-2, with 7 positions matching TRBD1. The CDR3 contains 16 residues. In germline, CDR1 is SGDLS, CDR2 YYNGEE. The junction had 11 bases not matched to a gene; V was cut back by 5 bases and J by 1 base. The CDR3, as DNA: TGTGCCAGCAGAGCAACTACGACAGGGAGTAACTATGGCTACACCTTC. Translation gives CASRATTTGSNYGYTF.

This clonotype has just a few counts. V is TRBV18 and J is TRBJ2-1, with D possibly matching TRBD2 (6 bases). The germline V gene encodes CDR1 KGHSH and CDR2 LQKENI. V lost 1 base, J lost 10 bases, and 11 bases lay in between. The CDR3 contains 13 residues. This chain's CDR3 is CASSPQLAREQFF. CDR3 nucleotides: TGTGCCAGCTCACCACAACTAGCTCGGGAGCAGTTCTTC.

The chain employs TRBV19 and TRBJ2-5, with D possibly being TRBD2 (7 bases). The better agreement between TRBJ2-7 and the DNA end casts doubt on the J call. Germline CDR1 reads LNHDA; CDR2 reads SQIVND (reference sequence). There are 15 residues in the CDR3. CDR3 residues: CASSIRGGALDEQYF. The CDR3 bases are TGTGCCAGTAGTATTCGAGGGGGGGCGCTGGACGAGCAGTACTTC.

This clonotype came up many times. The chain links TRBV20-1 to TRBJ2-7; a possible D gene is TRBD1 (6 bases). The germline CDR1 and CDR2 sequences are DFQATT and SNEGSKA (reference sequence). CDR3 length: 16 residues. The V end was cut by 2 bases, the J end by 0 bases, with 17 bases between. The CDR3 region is CSARRYRADDSYEQYF. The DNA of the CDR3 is TGCAGTGCTAGACGGTACAGGGCCGACGACTCCTACGAGCAGTACTTC.

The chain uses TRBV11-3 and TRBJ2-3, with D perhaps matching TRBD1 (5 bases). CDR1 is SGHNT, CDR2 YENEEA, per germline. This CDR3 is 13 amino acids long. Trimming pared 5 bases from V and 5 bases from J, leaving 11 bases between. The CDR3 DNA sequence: TGTGCCAGCAGCGTACCAGGGCTAGATACGCAGTATTTT. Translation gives CASSVPGLDTQYF.

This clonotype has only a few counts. Here the CDR3 reads CASSWRGRGHMYF. In nucleotides, the CDR3 is TGCGCCAGCAGCTGGAGGGGCAGGGGGCACATGTACTTC. J is TRBJ2-7 and V is TRBV5-1; TRBD1 aligns across 8 bases. The germline gives CDR1 SGHRS, CDR2 YFSETQ. J lost 12 bases, V lost 3 bases, and 11 bases had no gene match. This CDR3 is 13 amino acids long.

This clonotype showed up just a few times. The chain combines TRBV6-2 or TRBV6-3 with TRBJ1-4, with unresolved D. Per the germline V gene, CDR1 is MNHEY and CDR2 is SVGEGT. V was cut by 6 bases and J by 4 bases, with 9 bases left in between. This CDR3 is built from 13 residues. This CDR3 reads CASRDLFNEKLFF. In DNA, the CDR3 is TGTGCCAGCAGGGACCTCTTTAATGAAAAACTGTTTTTT.

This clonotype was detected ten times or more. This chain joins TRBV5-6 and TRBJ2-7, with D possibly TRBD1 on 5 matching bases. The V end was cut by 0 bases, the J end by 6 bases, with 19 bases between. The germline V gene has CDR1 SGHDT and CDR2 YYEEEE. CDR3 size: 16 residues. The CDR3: CASSLAGRGIAGEQYF. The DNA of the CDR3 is TGTGCCAGCAGCTTGGCCGGAAGGGGTATAGCTGGCGAGCAGTACTTC.

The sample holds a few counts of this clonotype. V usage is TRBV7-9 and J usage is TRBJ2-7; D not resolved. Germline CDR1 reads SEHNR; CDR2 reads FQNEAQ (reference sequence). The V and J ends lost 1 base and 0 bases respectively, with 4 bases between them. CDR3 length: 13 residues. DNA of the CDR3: TGTGCCAGCAGCTTAGGCTTCTCCTACGAGCAGTACTTC. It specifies CASSLGFSYEQYF. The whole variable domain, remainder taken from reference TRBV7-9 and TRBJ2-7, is DTGVSQNPRHKITKRGQNVTFRCDPISEHNRLYWYRQTLGQGPEFLTYFQNEAQLEKSRLLSDRFSAERPKGSFSTLEIQRTEQGDSAMYLCASSLGFSYEQYFGPGTRLTVT.

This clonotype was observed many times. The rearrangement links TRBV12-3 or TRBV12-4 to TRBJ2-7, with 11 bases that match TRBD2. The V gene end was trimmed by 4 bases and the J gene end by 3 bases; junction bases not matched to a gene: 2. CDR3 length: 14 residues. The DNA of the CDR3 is TGTGCCAGCAGTTATAGCGGGGGGGACTACGAGCAGTACTTC. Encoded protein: CASSYSGGDYEQYF.

The CDR3 loop is CATSDLGTNYGYTF. The DNA for the CDR3 is TGTGCCACCAGTGATTTGGGTACAAACTATGGCTACACCTTC. The V gene is TRBV24-1, the J gene TRBJ1-2; D gene unclear. Germline CDR1 is KGHDR and CDR2 is SFDVKD. The CDR3 length is 14 residues. V was shortened by 0 bases and J by 2 bases, with 6 bases between the two germline ends.

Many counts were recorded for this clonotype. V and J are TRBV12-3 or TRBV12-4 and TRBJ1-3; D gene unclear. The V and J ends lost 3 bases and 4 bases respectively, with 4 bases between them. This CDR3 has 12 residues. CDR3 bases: TGTGCCAGCAGTTTCTTCGGAAACACCATATATTTT. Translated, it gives CASSFFGNTIYF.

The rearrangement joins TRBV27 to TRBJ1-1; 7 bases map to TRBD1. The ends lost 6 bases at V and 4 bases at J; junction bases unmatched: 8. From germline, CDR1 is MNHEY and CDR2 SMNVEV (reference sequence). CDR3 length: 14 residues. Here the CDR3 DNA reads TGTGCCAGCAGACGACAGGGTTTGAGCACTGAAGCTTTCTTT. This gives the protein CASRRQGLSTEAFF.

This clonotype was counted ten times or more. The DNA for the CDR3 is TGCAGTGCAATCCGGGACAGCAATCAGCCCCAGCATTTT. Its protein is CSAIRDSNQPQHF. This chain joins TRBV20-1 and TRBJ1-5, with a weak D call TRBD1 (5 bases). This CDR3 region has 13 residues. The V gene lost 6 bases and the J gene lost 1 base, with 10 bases spanning the gap. Looked up from germline, CDR1 is DFQATT and CDR2 is SNEGSKA (reference sequence).

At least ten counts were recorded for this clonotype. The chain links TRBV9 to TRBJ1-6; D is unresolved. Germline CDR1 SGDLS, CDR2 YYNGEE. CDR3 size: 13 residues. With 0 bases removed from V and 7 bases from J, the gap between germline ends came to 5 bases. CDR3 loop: CASSVAENSPLHF. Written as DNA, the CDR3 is TGTGCCAGCAGCGTAGCCGAGAATTCACCCCTCCACTTT. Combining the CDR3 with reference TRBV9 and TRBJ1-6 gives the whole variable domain DSGVTQTPKHLITATGQRVTLRCSPRSGDLSVYWYQQSLDQGLQFLIQYYNGEERAKGNILERFSAQQFPDLHSELNLSSLELGDSALYFCASSVAENSPLHFGNGTRLTVT.

The CDR3 bases are TGTGCCAGTACTAGTATAGGGGCTTCGGATACGCAGTATTTT. This codes for CASTSIGASDTQYF. The chain is built from TRBV19 and TRBJ2-3; maybe TRBD1 (5 bases). The CDR3 runs 14 residues. Germline V lookup: CDR1 LNHDA, CDR2 SQIVND (reference sequence). The V end lost 7 bases, the J end lost 6 bases, and 17 bases lay between the germline ends.

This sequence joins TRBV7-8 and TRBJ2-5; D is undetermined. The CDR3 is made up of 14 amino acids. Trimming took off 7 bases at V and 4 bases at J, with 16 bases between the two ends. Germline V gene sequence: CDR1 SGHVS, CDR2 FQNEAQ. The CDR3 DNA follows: TGTGCCAGCACCTATAGGGTTGGTGGAGAGACCCAGTACTTC. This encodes CASTYRVGGETQYF.

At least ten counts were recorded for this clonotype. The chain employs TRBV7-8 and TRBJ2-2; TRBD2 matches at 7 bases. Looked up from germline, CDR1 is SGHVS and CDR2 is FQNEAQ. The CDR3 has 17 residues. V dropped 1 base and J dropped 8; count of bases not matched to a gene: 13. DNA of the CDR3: TGTGCCAGCAGCTTAGTAGGCGGGGGACCCTCCCCGGGGGAGCTGTTTTTT. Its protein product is CASSLVGGGPSPGELFF.

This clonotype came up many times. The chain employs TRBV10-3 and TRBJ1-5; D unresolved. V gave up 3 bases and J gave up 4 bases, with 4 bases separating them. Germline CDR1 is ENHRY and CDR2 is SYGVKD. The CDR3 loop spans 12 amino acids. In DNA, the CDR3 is TGTGCCATCAGTGACAGGAATCAGCCCCAGCATTTT. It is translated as CAISDRNQPQHF.

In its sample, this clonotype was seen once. The CDR3 DNA sequence: TGTGCCACCAGCCTTATGAGGTACACCTTC. Encoded protein: CATSLMRYTF. The rearrangement links TRBV15 to TRBJ1-2; unclear D gene. The CDR3 loop spans 10 amino acids. Germline CDR1 LNHNV, CDR2 YYDKDF (reference sequence). The V and J ends lost 5 bases and 11 bases respectively, with 9 bases between them.

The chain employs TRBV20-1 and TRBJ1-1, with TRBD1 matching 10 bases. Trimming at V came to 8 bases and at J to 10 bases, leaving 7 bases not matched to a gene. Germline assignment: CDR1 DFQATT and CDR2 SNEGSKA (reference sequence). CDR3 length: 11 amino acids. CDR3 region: CSTWDRGRAFF. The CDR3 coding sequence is TGCAGTACCTGGGACAGGGGACGAGCTTTCTTT.

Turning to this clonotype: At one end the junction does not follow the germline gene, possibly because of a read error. DNA for the CDR3: TGTGCCACCAGCGGGACAGACTCTGGAAGCACCATGTATTTT. Residues: CATSGTDSGSTMYF. The chain is built from TRBV15 and TRBJ1-3; TRBD1 matches at 7 bases. The CDR3 runs to 14 residues. Germline V CDR1 and CDR2: LNHNV, YYDKDF (reference sequence).

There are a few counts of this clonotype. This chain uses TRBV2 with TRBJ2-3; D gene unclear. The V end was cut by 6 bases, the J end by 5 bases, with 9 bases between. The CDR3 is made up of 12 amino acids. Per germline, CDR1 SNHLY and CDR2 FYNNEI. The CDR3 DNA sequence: TGTGCCAGCAGACTGCCCGGAGATACGCAGTATTTT. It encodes CASRLPGDTQYF.

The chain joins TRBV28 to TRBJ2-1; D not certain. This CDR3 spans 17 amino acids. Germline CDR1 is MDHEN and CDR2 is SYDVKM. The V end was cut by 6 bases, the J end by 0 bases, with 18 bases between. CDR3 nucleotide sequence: TGTGCCAGCAGGCACTTGCGTTTACAGAGCTCCTACAATGAGCAGTTCTTC. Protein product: CASRHLRLQSSYNEQFF.